A selection of T cell receptor beta chains follows, all from one sample in a study of T cells in Graves' hyperthyroidism and ophthalmopathy. TCRdb reanalysed the multiplex PCR reads using MiXCR and keeps one entry per CDR3 protein. This sample yields about 300,000 distinct CDR3 sequences, of which around 13% are seen a single time; 7.9% belongs to the top ten. The sample taken for sequencing was blood. The receptors were gathered from a middle-aged woman with Graves' hyperthyroidism. Each CDR3 is given with its conserved first and last residue. The D gene is left open where the match is weak. Only part of the rows carry a size: once, few, many, or a class if the clone is expanded.

V,size,J,D,CDR3,DNA
TRBV19,once,TRBJ2-7,.,CASSIGYGAYEQYF,TGTGCCAGTAGTATTGGATACGGGGCCTACGAGCAGTACTTC
TRBV29-1,few,TRBJ1-1,.,CSVNPYTEAFF,TGCAGCGTTAATCCGTACACTGAAGCTTTCTTT
TRBV20-1,few,TRBJ2-7,TRBD2,CSAREPGTSGSQEQYF,TGCAGTGCTAGAGAGCCGGGGACTAGCGGGAGTCAAGAGCAGTACTTC
TRBV2,many,TRBJ1-2,.,CASRADSRGYTF,TGTGCCAGCAGAGCCGATAGTCGGGGCTACACCTTC
TRBV7-2,.,TRBJ2-3,.,CASSFPPGDTQYF,TGTGCCAGCAGCTTTCCTCCGGGAGATACGCAGTATTTT
TRBV5-8,few,TRBJ1-2,.,CASSLVGLGYTF,TGTGCCAGCAGCTTGGTCGGTCTGGGCTACACCTTC
TRBV6-1,many,TRBJ1-1,TRBD1,CASSWGTAETEAFF,TGTGCCAGCAGTTGGGGGACAGCGGAGACTGAAGCTTTCTTT
TRBV9,few,TRBJ1-5,.,CASSVGHGMGQPQHF,TGTGCCAGCAGCGTAGGGCACGGGATGGGTCAGCCCCAGCATTTT
TRBV7-8,many,TRBJ2-4,.,CASSLPGGANIQYF,TGTGCCAGCAGCTTACCCGGGGGCGCGAACATTCAGTACTTC
TRBV6-1,many,TRBJ2-4,TRBD1,CASSEAAGQANIQYF,TGTGCCAGCAGTGAAGCGGCTGGACAGGCAAACATTCAGTACTTC
TRBV3-1,.,TRBJ2-7,TRBD2,CASSMRTSGRSYEQYF,TGTGCCAGCAGCATGCGGACTAGCGGGCGCTCCTACGAGCAGTACTTC
TRBV13,many,TRBJ2-2,.,CASSPAGRGNTGELFF,TGTGCCAGCAGCCCGGCCGGGAGAGGGAACACCGGGGAGCTGTTTTTT
TRBV6-2/TRBV6-3,.,TRBJ1-2,.,CASSKWEGRNYGYTF,TGTGCCAGCAGTAAGTGGGAGGGGCGAAACTATGGCTACACCTTC
TRBV28,many,TRBJ2-5,TRBD1,CASSLGPLQGAIYQETQYF,TGTGCCAGCAGTTTAGGACCTCTACAGGGGGCAATTTACCAAGAGACCCAGTACTTC
TRBV12-5,many,TRBJ1-5,TRBD1,CASGYRTGGNQGNQPQHF,TGTGCTAGTGGCTATCGGACAGGGGGCAATCAAGGCAATCAGCCCCAGCATTTT
TRBV7-2,many,TRBJ2-1,.,CASSLVGVLSYNEQFF,TGTGCCAGCAGCTTAGTCGGGGTACTGTCCTACAATGAGCAGTTCTTC
TRBV20-1,few,TRBJ2-1,.,CSASLAANEQFF,TGCAGTGCTTCGCTAGCCGCGAATGAGCAGTTCTTC
TRBV28,few,TRBJ1-2,.,CASLGTRQGYTF,TGTGCCAGCCTCGGGACACGGCAGGGCTACACCTTC
TRBV5-1,many,TRBJ1-1,.,CASSLTAANTEAFF,TGCGCCAGCAGCTTGACAGCAGCGAACACTGAAGCTTTCTTT
TRBV29-1,.,TRBJ2-5,TRBD2,CSAEVRLAGGGWQTQYF,TGCAGCGCTGAGGTTCGACTAGCGGGAGGGGGGTGGCAGACCCAGTACTTC
TRBV2,many,TRBJ1-4,.,CASSERFGEKLFF,TGTGCCAGCAGTGAAAGGTTTGGAGAAAAACTGTTTTTT
TRBV24-1,many,TRBJ2-1,.,CATSDPGTEQFF,TGTGCCACCAGTGATCCAGGGACTGAGCAGTTCTTC
TRBV20-1,.,TRBJ1-5,.,CSATRGGVNQPQHF,TGCAGTGCTACCCGCGGGGGGGTCAATCAGCCCCAGCATTTT
TRBV6-1,.,TRBJ2-5,TRBD2,CASSLSHPGTSGVVDF,TGTGCCAGCAGTCTCTCACACCCCGGGACTAGCGGGGTTGTGGACTTC
TRBV19,.,TRBJ2-1,.,CASSFASSYNEQFF,TGTGCCAGTAGTTTCGCGAGCTCCTACAATGAGCAGTTCTTC
TRBV2,many,TRBJ2-7,TRBD1,CASRATGTGTYEQYF,TGTGCCAGCAGGGCAACCGGGACAGGGACCTACGAGCAGTACTTC